The rows below give T cell receptor beta chains drawn from one sample of a study of OX40 agonist ivuxolimab in advanced cancers. Assay used: immunoSEQ multiplex PCR; TCRdb lists only in-frame clones, some missing. The sample holds 100,000 to 150,000 clones, around 95% seen once. Sequencing used CD4+ or CD8+ T cells sorted from blood, obtained in a trial of the OX40 agonist ivuxolimab. The receptors originated from an adult with an advanced solid tumor such as melanoma, head and neck, liver or kidney cancer. The CDR3 runs from the conserved cysteine through the conserved F or W. A D gene is named only where the DNA matches it firmly. Where a row states a size, it is once, few, many or the class of an expanded clone; other rows omit it.

D,size,J,V,CDR3,DNA
TRBD1,once,TRBJ2-5,TRBV18,CASSAADRIRETQYF,TGTGCCAGCTCCGCAGCGGACAGGATCAGAGAGACCCAGTACTTC
-,-,TRBJ2-5,TRBV6-1,CASSQPVQETQYF,TGTGCCAGCAGTCAACCGGTCCAAGAGACCCAGTACTTC
-,once,TRBJ2-5,TRBV7-9,CASSLLGPLQETQYF,TGTGCCAGCAGCTTACTCGGGCCCCTCCAAGAGACCCAGTACTTC
-,-,TRBJ2-3,TRBV7-6,CASSLTIFSTDTQYF,TGTGCCAGCAGCTTAACTATTTTTTCCACAGATACGCAGTATTTT
-,-,TRBJ1-2,TRBV5-4,CASSFIREGFGYTF,TGTGCCAGCAGCTTCATCAGGGAAGGGTTTGGCTACACCTTC
TRBD1,-,TRBJ1-5,TRBV28,CASREQGASNQPQHF,TGTGCCAGCAGGGAACAGGGGGCGAGTAATCAGCCCCAGCATTTT
TRBD2,-,TRBJ2-1,TRBV28,CASRPTSGRAEYEQFF,TGTGCCAGCAGACCAACTAGCGGGAGGGCGGAATATGAGCAGTTCTTC
TRBD1,-,TRBJ2-1,TRBV5-6,CASGGQGVRTILNNEQFF,TGTGCCAGCGGGGGACAGGGGGTACGAACAATACTTAACAATGAGCAGTTCTTC
-,-,TRBJ2-7,TRBV25-1,CASRPPGRHEQYF,TGTGCCAGCAGACCACCGGGGCGGCACGAGCAGTACTTC
TRBD1,-,TRBJ2-1,TRBV14,CASSQGGRGPPLPEMKFF,TGTGCCAGCAGCCAAGGGGGCAGGGGGCCTCCATTACCCGAAATGAAGTTCTTC
-,-,TRBJ2-7,TRBV28,CASSSTKDLSYEQYF,TGTGCCAGCAGCTCAACCAAGGACTTATCCTACGAGCAGTACTTC
-,few,TRBJ1-1,TRBV4-2,CASKKGSYTEAFF,TGTGCCAGCAAGAAAGGTTCATACACTGAAGCTTTCTTT
-,-,TRBJ2-2,TRBV30,CAWSPTNTGELFF,TGTGCCTGGAGCCCCACAAACACCGGGGAGCTGTTTTTT
TRBD2,-,TRBJ2-2,TRBV5-1,CASSLAIAGVRELFF,TGCGCCAGCAGCTTGGCAATAGCGGGGGTCCGGGAGCTGTTTTTT
-,-,TRBJ1-5,TRBV28,CASSPTLGNQPQHF,TGTGCCAGCAGTCCGACGTTAGGCAATCAGCCCCAGCATTTT
-,-,TRBJ1-1,TRBV7-9,CASSLEQNTEAFF,TGTGCCAGCAGCTTAGAACAGAACACTGAAGCTTTCTTT
TRBD1,once,TRBJ1-6,TRBV7-2,CASSWDRGVNSPLHF,TGTGCCAGCAGCTGGGACAGGGGAGTGAATTCACCCCTCCACTTT
-,-,TRBJ1-5,TRBV2,CASSVVRGGYQPQHF,TGTGCCAGCAGTGTCGTAAGGGGGGGGTACCAGCCCCAGCATTTT
-,-,TRBJ2-3,TRBV7-7,CASSLTGTDTQYF,TGTGCCAGCAGCCTGACGGGGACAGATACGCAGTATTTT
-,-,TRBJ2-1,TRBV6-1,CASSVSGISYNEQFF,TGTGCCAGCAGCGTCAGTGGGATATCCTACAATGAGCAGTTCTTC
TRBD1,-,TRBJ1-2,TRBV19,CASSLDRGLNGYTF,TGTGCCAGTAGTCTGGACAGGGGGTTGAATGGCTACACCTTC
-,-,TRBJ2-4,TRBV6-1,CASALDSSWNIQYF,TGTGCCAGCGCCCTGGACTCCTCTTGGAACATTCAGTACTTC
TRBD2,-,TRBJ2-5,TRBV5-1,CASSKGLAGGLETQYF,TGCGCCAGCAGCAAAGGACTAGCGGGAGGTTTAGAGACCCAGTACTTC
TRBD1,-,TRBJ1-1,TRBV5-1,CASSSDGQGANTEAFF,TGCGCCAGCAGCTCGGATGGACAGGGAGCGAACACTGAAGCTTTCTTT
-,-,TRBJ1-6,TRBV6-6,CASNYGGKTTNSPLHF,TGTGCCAGCAACTACGGGGGAAAAACTACTAATTCACCCCTCCACTTT
-,-,TRBJ1-1,TRBV6-5,CASSRQRNTEAFF,TGTGCCAGCAGTCGACAGAGGAACACTGAAGCTTTCTTT
-,-,TRBJ1-1,TRBV6-6,CASTQVSSTGEAFF,TGTGCCAGCACCCAGGTGAGCAGTACGGGTGAAGCTTTCTTT
TRBD2,-,TRBJ2-5,TRBV2,CASSAASGRVETQYF,TGTGCCAGCAGTGCAGCTAGCGGGAGGGTTGAGACCCAGTACTTC
TRBD2,-,TRBJ2-3,TRBV6-6,CASSYGSGGFSDTQYF,TGTGCCAGCAGTTATGGTAGCGGGGGTTTCTCGGATACGCAGTATTTT